This note documents a single T cell receptor beta chain sequence. The antigen is undetermined. This specimen belongs to a study of T cell repertoires in cytomegalovirus infection. Study-wide background: Through public TCR beta signatures, both CMV infection and matching HLA type were indicated.

The germline V gene has CDR1 MNHEY and CDR2 SVGEGT. V was shortened by 4 bases and J by 0 bases, with 9 bases between the two germline ends. The CDR3 length is 14 residues. Via MiXCR, TCRdb re-called the reads, giving one row per CDR3 protein. The data show a few hundred thousand distinct CDR3 sequences, approximately 25% seen once. Study-level results: The cumulative frequency of public TCR beta families identified carriers of CMV plus the relevant HLA. Dominating the ex vivo response were HLA-C-restricted CMV-specific TCR beta clonotypes.

The sequencing used cultured PBMCs, collected from culture after CMV antigen stimulation. The chain is built from TRBV6-2 or TRBV6-3 and TRBJ1-1, with a tentative D call TRBD1 (5 bases). This clonotype was sampled from a human donor in good health (CMV status not recorded). Some clones in this sample may be carry-over from other donors' samples. The CDR3 protein is CASSWGSLNTEAFF. Written as DNA, the CDR3 is TGTGCCAGCAGTTGGGGCAGCTTGAACACTGAAGCTTTCTTT.